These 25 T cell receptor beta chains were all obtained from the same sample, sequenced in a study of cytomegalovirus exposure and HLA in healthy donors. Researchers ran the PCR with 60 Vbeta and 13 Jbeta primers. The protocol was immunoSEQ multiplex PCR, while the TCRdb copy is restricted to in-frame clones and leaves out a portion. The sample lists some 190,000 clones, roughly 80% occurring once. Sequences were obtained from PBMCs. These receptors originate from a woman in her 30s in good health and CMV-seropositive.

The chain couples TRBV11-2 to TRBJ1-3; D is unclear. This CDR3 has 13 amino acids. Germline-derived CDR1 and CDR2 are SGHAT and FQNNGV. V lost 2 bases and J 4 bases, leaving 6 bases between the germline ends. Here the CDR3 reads CASSLLGGNTIYF. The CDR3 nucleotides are TGTGCCAGCAGCTTACTCGGGGGAAACACCATATATTTT.

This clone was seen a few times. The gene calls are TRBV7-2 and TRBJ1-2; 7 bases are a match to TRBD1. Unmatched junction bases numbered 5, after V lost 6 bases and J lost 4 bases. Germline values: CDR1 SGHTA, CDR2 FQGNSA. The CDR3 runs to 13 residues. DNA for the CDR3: TGTGCCAGCAGTTACGACAGGGCCTATGGCTACACCTTC. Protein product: CASSYDRAYGYTF.

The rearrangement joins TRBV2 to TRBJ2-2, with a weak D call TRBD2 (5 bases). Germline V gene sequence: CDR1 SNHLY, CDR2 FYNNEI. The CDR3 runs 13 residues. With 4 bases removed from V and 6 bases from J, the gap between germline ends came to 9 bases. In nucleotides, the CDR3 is TGTGCCAGCAGTGGAACCGGGGCCGGGGAGCTGTTTTTT. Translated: CASSGTGAGELFF.

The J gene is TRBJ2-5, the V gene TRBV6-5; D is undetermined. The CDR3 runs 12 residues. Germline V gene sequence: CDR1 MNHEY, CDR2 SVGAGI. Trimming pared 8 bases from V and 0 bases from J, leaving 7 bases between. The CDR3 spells CASRRDQETQYF. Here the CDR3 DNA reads TGTGCCAGCCGTAGAGACCAAGAGACCCAGTACTTC.

The CDR3 sequence: CASSRTSGIETQYF. CDR3 nucleotides: TGTGCCAGTAGTAGGACTAGCGGGATAGAGACCCAGTACTTC. The gene calls are TRBV19 and TRBJ2-5, with 12 bases fitting TRBD2. The V gene end was trimmed by 4 bases and the J gene end by 4 bases; junction bases not matched to a gene: 1. The germline CDR1 and CDR2 sequences are LNHDA and SQIVND (reference sequence). The CDR3 covers 14 residues.

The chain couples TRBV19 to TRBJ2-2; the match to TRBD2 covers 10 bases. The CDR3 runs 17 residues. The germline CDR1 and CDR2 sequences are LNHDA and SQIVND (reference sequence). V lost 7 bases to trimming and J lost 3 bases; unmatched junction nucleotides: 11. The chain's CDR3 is CASTKLAGGSYTGELFF. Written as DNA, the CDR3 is TGTGCCAGTACTAAGTTAGCGGGGGGTTCCTACACCGGGGAGCTGTTTTTT.

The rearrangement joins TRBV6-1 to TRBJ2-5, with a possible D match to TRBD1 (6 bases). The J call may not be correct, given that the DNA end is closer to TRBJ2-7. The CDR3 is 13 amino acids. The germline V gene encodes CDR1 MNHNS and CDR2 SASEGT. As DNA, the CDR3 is TGTGCCAGTCGTACAGGGATCTCCTACGAGCAGTACTTC. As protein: CASRTGISYEQYF.

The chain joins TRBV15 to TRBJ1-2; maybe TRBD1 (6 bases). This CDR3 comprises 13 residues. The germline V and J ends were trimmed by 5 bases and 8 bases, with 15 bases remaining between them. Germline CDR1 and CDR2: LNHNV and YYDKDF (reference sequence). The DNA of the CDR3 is TGTGCCACCAGCCCCCGGACAGTAAGCGGCTACACCTTC. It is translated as CATSPRTVSGYTF.

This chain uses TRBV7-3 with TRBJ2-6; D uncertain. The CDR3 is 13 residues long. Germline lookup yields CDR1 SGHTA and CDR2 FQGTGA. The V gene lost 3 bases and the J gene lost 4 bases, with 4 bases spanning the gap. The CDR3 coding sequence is TGTGCCAGCAGCTTCACAGGGGCCAACGTCCTGACTTTC. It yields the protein CASSFTGANVLTF.

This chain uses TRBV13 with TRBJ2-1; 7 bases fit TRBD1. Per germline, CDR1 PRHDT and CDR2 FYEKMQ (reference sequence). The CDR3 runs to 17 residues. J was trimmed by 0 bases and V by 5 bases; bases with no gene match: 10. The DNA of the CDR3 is TGTGCCAGCAGCCCGGTACCGGGACAGCACTCCTACAATGAGCAGTTCTTC. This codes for CASSPVPGQHSYNEQFF.

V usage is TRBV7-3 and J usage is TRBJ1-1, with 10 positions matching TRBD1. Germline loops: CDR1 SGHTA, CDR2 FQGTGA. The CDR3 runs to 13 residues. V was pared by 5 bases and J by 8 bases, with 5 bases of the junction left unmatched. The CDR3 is CASSPDRGLEAFF. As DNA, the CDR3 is TGTGCCAGCAGCCCCGACAGGGGGCTCGAAGCTTTCTTT.

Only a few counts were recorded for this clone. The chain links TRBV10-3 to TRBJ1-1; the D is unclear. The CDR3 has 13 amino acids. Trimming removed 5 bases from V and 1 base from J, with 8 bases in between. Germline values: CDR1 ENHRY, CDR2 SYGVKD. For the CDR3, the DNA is TGTGCCATCAGTATTGCAGGGAACACTGAAGCTTTCTTT. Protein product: CAISIAGNTEAFF.

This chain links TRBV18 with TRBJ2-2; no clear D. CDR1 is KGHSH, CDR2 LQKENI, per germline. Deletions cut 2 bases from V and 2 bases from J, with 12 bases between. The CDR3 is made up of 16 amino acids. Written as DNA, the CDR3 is TGTGCCAGCTCACCAGGTACAGCAGTCAACACCGGGGAGCTGTTTTTT. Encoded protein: CASSPGTAVNTGELFF. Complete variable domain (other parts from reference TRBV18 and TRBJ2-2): NAGVMQNPRHLVRRRGQEARLRCSPMKGHSHVYWYRQLPEEGLKFMVYLQKENIIDESGMPKERFSAEFPKEGPSILRIQQVVRGDSAAYFCASSPGTAVNTGELFFGEGSRLTVL.

The CDR3 here is CSVTGDGGNQPQHF. In DNA form, the CDR3 reads TGCAGCGTGACAGGGGATGGGGGCAATCAGCCCCAGCATTTT. This chain links TRBV29-1 with TRBJ1-5; 8 bases fit TRBD1. The V gene end was trimmed by 6 bases and the J gene end by 2 bases; junction bases not matched to a gene: 6. The germline CDR1 and CDR2 sequences are SQVTM and ANQGSEA. CDR3 length: 14 amino acids. Complete variable domain (other parts from reference TRBV29-1 and TRBJ1-5): SAVISQKPSRDICQRGTSLTIQCQVDSQVTMMFWYRQQPGQSLTLIATANQGSEATYESGFVIDKFPISRPNLTFSTLTVSNMSPEDSSIYLCSVTGDGGNQPQHFGDGTRLSIL.

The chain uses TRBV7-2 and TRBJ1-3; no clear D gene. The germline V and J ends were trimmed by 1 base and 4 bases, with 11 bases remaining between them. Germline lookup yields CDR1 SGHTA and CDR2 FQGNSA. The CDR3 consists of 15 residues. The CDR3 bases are TGTGCCAGCAGCTTAGTAGGGAGTTACGGAAACACCATATATTTT. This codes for CASSLVGSYGNTIYF.

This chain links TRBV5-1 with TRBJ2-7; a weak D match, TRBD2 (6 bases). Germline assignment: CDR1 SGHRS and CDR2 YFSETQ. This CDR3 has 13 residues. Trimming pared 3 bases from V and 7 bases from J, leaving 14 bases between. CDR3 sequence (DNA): TGCGCCAGCAGCTGGGACTCTTTGGGGGAGCAGTACTTC. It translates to CASSWDSLGEQYF.

The CDR3 bases are TGCAGCGTCGACAGGGGAGGCATCGAGCAGTACTTC. Translation: CSVDRGGIEQYF. The rearrangement joins TRBV29-1 to TRBJ2-7; 8 bases agree with TRBD1. J gave up 6 bases and V 6 bases, and 7 bases lay outside the gene matches. Germline CDR1 SQVTM, CDR2 ANQGSEA. The CDR3 extends over 12 amino acids.

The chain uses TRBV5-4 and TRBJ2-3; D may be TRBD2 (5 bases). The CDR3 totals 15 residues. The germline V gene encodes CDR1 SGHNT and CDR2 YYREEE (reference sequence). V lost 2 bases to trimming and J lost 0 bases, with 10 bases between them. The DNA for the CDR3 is TGTGCCAGCAGCTTTGGCGGGTTTAGCACAGATACGCAGTATTTT. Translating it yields CASSFGGFSTDTQYF.

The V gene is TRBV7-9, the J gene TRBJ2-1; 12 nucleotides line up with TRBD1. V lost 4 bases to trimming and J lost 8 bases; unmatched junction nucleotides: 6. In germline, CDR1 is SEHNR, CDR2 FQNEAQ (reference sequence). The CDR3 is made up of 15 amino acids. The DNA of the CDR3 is TGTGCCAGCAGCTCTCCGGGACAGGGGGCTTATGAGCAGTTCTTC. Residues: CASSSPGQGAYEQFF.

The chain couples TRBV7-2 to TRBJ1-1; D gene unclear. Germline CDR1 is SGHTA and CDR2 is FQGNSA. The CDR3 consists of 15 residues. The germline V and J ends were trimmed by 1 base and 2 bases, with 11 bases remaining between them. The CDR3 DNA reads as TGTGCCAGCAGCTTAGTAGGGCGGACTAACACTGAAGCTTTCTTT. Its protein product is CASSLVGRTNTEAFF.

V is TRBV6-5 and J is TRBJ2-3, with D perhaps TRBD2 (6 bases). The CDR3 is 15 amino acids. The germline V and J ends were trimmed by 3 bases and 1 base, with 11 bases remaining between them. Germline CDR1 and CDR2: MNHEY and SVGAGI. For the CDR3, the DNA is TGTGCCAGCAGTTATGGCGGGGAACGCACAGATACGCAGTATTTT. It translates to CASSYGGERTDTQYF.

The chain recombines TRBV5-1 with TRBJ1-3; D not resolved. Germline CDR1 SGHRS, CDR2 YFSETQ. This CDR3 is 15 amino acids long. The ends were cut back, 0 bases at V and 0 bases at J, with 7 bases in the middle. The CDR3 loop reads CASSLVAASGNTIYF. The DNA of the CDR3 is TGCGCCAGCAGCTTGGTAGCGGCCTCTGGAAACACCATATATTTT.

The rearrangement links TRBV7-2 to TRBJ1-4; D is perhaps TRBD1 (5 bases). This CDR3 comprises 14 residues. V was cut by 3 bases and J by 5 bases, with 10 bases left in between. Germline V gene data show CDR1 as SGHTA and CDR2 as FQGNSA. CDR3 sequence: CASSFQGLNEKLFF. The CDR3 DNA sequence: TGTGCCAGCAGCTTCCAGGGTCTAAATGAAAAACTGTTTTTT.

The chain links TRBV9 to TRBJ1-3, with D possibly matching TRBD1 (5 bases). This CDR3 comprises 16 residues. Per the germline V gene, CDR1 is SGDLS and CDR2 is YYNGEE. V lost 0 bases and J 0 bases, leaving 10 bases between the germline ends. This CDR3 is CASSVGGGSSGNTIYF. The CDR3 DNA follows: TGTGCCAGCAGCGTAGGTGGGGGGAGCTCTGGAAACACCATATATTTT. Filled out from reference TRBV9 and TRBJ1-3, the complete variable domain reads DSGVTQTPKHLITATGQRVTLRCSPRSGDLSVYWYQQSLDQGLQFLIQYYNGEERAKGNILERFSAQQFPDLHSELNLSSLELGDSALYFCASSVGGGSSGNTIYFGEGSWLTVV.

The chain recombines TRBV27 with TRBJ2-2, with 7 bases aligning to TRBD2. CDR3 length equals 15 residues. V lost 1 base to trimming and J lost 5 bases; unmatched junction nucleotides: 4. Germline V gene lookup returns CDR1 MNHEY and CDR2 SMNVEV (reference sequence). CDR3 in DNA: TGTGCCAGCAGTTTATGGGCGGGAGAAACCGGGGAGCTGTTTTTT. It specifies CASSLWAGETGELFF.